This passage covers 15 T cell receptor beta chains from one sample sequenced in a study of cytomegalovirus exposure and HLA in healthy donors. PCR employed 60 Vbeta and 13 Jbeta primers. Here immunoSEQ multiplex PCR was the method, and the copy in TCRdb shows in-frame clones only, minus some. There are 100,000 to 120,000 clones in the sample; over 65% occur only once, and roughly an eighth lies in the top ten. Sample: PBMCs. The receptors shown here come from a man aged 25 to 40 in good health and CMV-seropositive.

The V gene is TRBV10-1, the J gene TRBJ2-7, with TRBD1 matching 8 bases. Trimming took 10 bases from V and 2 from J; bases not matched to a gene: 10. The CDR3 has 14 amino acids. In germline, CDR1 is WNHNN, CDR2 SYGVQD (reference sequence). The CDR3 DNA is TGCGCCACCCTTCTCGGGACAGGAACCTACGAGCAGTACTTC. This codes for CATLLGTGTYEQYF.

This clone was observed a handful of times. The chain uses TRBV27 and TRBJ1-2, with 9 bases that match TRBD1. CDR1 MNHEY and CDR2 SMNVEV come from the germline V gene (reference sequence). The CDR3 is 15 residues long. The ends lost 7 bases at V and 2 bases at J; junction bases unmatched: 8. CDR3 amino acids: CASKGGDRVNYGYTF. DNA of the CDR3: TGTGCCAGCAAGGGTGGGGACAGGGTGAACTATGGCTACACCTTC.

This chain connects TRBV30 to TRBJ2-1; no clear D gene. Germline CDR1 GTSNPN, CDR2 SVGIG (reference sequence). The CDR3 has 14 amino acids. V was clipped by 3 bases and J by 7 bases, with 16 bases between them. CDR3 protein: CAWRPLLTENEQFF. For the CDR3, the DNA is TGTGCCTGGAGGCCCCTACTAACCGAGAATGAGCAGTTCTTC.

The gene calls are TRBV6-5 and TRBJ2-7, with 7 nucleotides matching TRBD1. Germline CDR1 and CDR2: MNHEY and SVGAGI. The CDR3 covers 15 residues. Trimming cost V 6 bases and J 3 bases; bases outside gene matches: 11. The CDR3 DNA reads TGTGCCAGCAGACACTGGGACAGAGGTAACTACGAGCAGTACTTC. It codes for CASRHWDRGNYEQYF.

This clone was counted only a few times. CDR3 amino acids: CASGQGETQYF. CDR3 DNA sequence: TGTGCCAGCGGACAGGGGGAGACCCAGTACTTC. The gene calls are TRBV6-5 and TRBJ2-5; 9 positions match TRBD1. The CDR3 extends over 11 amino acids. The germline V gene encodes CDR1 MNHEY and CDR2 SVGAGI. After removal of 8 bases from V and 5 bases from J, the junction contained 0 bases not matched to a gene.

The chain employs TRBV28 and TRBJ1-5; TRBD1 matches at 8 bases. CDR3 length equals 14 residues. Germline loops: CDR1 MDHEN, CDR2 SYDVKM. The J segment lost 5 bases and the V segment lost 7 bases, leaving 7 bases of the junction unmatched. The CDR3 DNA sequence: TGTGCCAGCACCGCGGGGACAGGTTATCAGCCCCAGCATTTT. Encoded protein: CASTAGTGYQPQHF.

The chain recombines TRBV7-9 with TRBJ1-5, with TRBD1 matching 10 bases. The CDR3 contains 17 residues. Germline V gives CDR1 SEHNR, CDR2 FQNEAQ (reference sequence). V trimming: 5 bases; J trimming: 6 bases; junction bases outside the gene matches: 13. The CDR3 protein is CASSHAPTGGGGQPQHF. CDR3 coding DNA: TGTGCCAGCAGCCACGCCCCGACAGGGGGCGGTGGTCAGCCCCAGCATTTT.

This chain uses TRBV11-2 with TRBJ2-3; the D is unclear. The CDR3 consists of 16 residues. Germline CDR1 is SGHAT and CDR2 is FQNNGV. The ends were cut back, 0 bases at V and 1 base at J, with 11 bases in the middle. CDR3 coding DNA: TGTGCCAGCAGCTTAGATCGGTTTTATGGCACAGATACGCAGTATTTT. It specifies CASSLDRFYGTDTQYF.

The chain combines TRBV4-3 with TRBJ2-2; 16 bases agree with TRBD2. The V gene end was trimmed by 3 bases and the J gene end by 0 bases; junction bases not matched to a gene: 4. Germline V CDR1 and CDR2: LGHNA, YSLEER. CDR3 length: 19 residues. The CDR3 DNA reads TGCGCCAGCAGCCACCTGGGACTAGCGGGGGGGGCGAACACCGGGGAGCTGTTTTTT. Residues: CASSHLGLAGGANTGELFF.

There are a few counts of this clone. The chain has TRBV19 and TRBJ2-5; 15 nucleotides line up with TRBD2. Germline V gene sequence: CDR1 LNHDA, CDR2 SQIVND (reference sequence). V was clipped by 9 bases and J by 3 bases; unmatched bases: 11. The CDR3 contains 17 residues. The CDR3 here is CASRTGLAGGREETQYF. CDR3 bases: TGTGCCAGCCGAACGGGACTAGCGGGGGGAAGAGAAGAGACCCAGTACTTC.

V gene TRBV7-2 combines with J gene TRBJ2-1, with 11 positions matching TRBD1. From germline, CDR1 is SGHTA and CDR2 FQGNSA. V shed 1 base and J 7 bases; nucleotides not matched to a gene: 6. There are 16 residues in the CDR3. This CDR3 reads CASSLVWTGGGNEQFF. DNA of the CDR3: TGTGCCAGCAGCTTAGTTTGGACAGGGGGCGGGAATGAGCAGTTCTTC.

The V and J genes are TRBV28 and TRBJ2-3; a weak D match, TRBD2 (5 bases). This CDR3 region has 14 residues. In germline, CDR1 is MDHEN, CDR2 SYDVKM. V was shortened by 5 bases and J by 0 bases, with 9 bases between the two germline ends. CDR3 amino acids: CASSPGGSTDTQYF. Here the CDR3 DNA reads TGTGCCAGCAGTCCCGGCGGGAGCACAGATACGCAGTATTTT.

The chain has TRBV4-3 and TRBJ1-2; TRBD1 agrees at 11 bases. Germline assignment: CDR1 LGHNA and CDR2 YSLEER. CDR3 length equals 16 residues. The trim removed 4 bases at V and 2 bases at J, leaving 6 bases unmatched. The CDR3 DNA sequence: TGCGCCAGCAGCCGGACAGGGGGCGCTCTGAACTATGGCTACACCTTC. The encoded protein is CASSRTGGALNYGYTF.

This CDR3 reads CASSQYGTGNTDTQYF. In DNA, the CDR3 is TGCGCCAGCAGCCAGTACGGGACAGGGAACACAGATACGCAGTATTTT. This chain uses TRBV4-3 with TRBJ2-3, with 9 bases that match TRBD1. Trimming took 3 bases from V and 2 from J; bases not matched to a gene: 6. CDR1 and CDR2 (germline): LGHNA, YSLEER. The CDR3 has 16 amino acids.

This chain connects TRBV6-5 to TRBJ2-5, with TRBD1 matching 8 bases. The germline CDR1 and CDR2 sequences are MNHEY and SVGAGI. This CDR3 contains 15 residues. V shed 5 bases, J shed 1 base, and the junction held 6 bases outside the gene matches. CDR3 in amino acids: CASSTPGQAQETQYF. The CDR3 bases are TGTGCCAGCAGTACTCCGGGACAGGCCCAAGAGACCCAGTACTTC.